This is a list of T cell receptor beta chains from one sample in a study of long-term antiretroviral therapy in people with HIV. Produced via immunoSEQ multiplex PCR; TCRdb's table is partial and in-frame only. The sample records approximately 15,000 clones, more than 75% being singletons. Sequences were derived from unsorted PBMCs, sampled 3.1 years after starting antiretroviral therapy. The receptor set was obtained from a man aged 40-49 years with HIV. Both conserved end residues are part of each CDR3. D genes are given only for firm matches. A row's size may be missing; if present it is once, few, many or a size class.

v_gene	d_gene	abundance	j_gene	CDR3nt	CDR3aa
TRBV18	NA	NA	TRBJ1-1	TGTGCCAGCTCACCACAGGGTAGAGGGAGGAACACTGAAGCTTTCTTT	CASSPQGRGRNTEAFF
TRBV14	NA	NA	TRBJ1-2	TGTGCCAGCAGCCAAGAATTCAACTATGGCTACACCTTC	CASSQEFNYGYTF
TRBV7-3	NA	once	TRBJ1-4	TGTGCCAGCAGCGTGAAACAGGGTGAAAAACTGTTTTTT	CASSVKQGEKLFF
TRBV4-1	NA	NA	TRBJ2-1	TGCGCCAGCAGCCAAAGGGGGGGGGCCCATGAGCAGTTCTTC	CASSQRGGAHEQFF
TRBV7-7	NA	once	TRBJ2-2	TGTGCCAGCAGCCCAGGGACCCCGAACACCGGGGAGCTGTTTTTT	CASSPGTPNTGELFF
TRBV6-1	NA	once	TRBJ2-1	TGTGCCAGCAGAGTCATCGGAGGGTCCTACAATGAGCAGTTCTTC	CASRVIGGSYNEQFF
TRBV9	NA	NA	TRBJ1-2	TGTGCCAGCAGCCCCCGGGACCAGAACAACTATGGCTACACCTTC	CASSPRDQNNYGYTF
TRBV2	TRBD1	NA	TRBJ2-3	TGTGCCAGCAGTAGCGCCGGGACAGGGCCGGGTCGGGATACGCAGTATTTT	CASSSAGTGPGRDTQYF
TRBV9	TRBD2	NA	TRBJ2-1	TGTGCCAGCAGCGATCAGCTCAGGACTAGCGGGGAGCAGTTCTTC	CASSDQLRTSGEQFF
TRBV30	TRBD2	NA	TRBJ2-7	TGTGCCTGGAGTGTACTAGCGGGGGAATACGAGCAGTACTTC	CAWSVLAGEYEQYF
TRBV11-2	TRBD1	NA	TRBJ1-4	TGTGCCAGCAGCTTAGAAAGGGGGCGAGGAACTAATGAAAAACTGTTTTTT	CASSLERGRGTNEKLFF
TRBV6-1	NA	NA	TRBJ2-7	TGTGCCAGCAGTGCTGAGGGGGTCCTCTCCTACGAGCAGTACTTC	CASSAEGVLSYEQYF
TRBV6-6	NA	NA	TRBJ1-3	TGTGCCAGCAGTTACGTAAGGGGGGCTGGAAACACCATATATTTT	CASSYVRGAGNTIYF
TRBV2	NA	NA	TRBJ2-1	TGTGCCAGCAAGTCAGGGATCTCCTACAATGAGCAGTTCTTC	CASKSGISYNEQFF
TRBV6-5	NA	NA	TRBJ1-1	TGTGCCAGCAGTTACTCGGCCTCGGGCTCGGCTGAAGCTTTCTTT	CASSYSASGSAEAFF
TRBV28	NA	NA	TRBJ1-1	TGTGCCAGCAGTTTTGGCTTGCTTGAAGCTTTCTTT	CASSFGLLEAFF
TRBV27	TRBD2	NA	TRBJ2-3	TGTGCCAGCAGTTTATCATGGCAGCGGGGGCCTAGCACAGATACGCAGTATTTT	CASSLSWQRGPSTDTQYF
TRBV5-8	TRBD1	NA	TRBJ2-3	TGTGCCAGCAGCTTGTTGGGACAGTCCACAGATACGCAGTATTTT	CASSLLGQSTDTQYF
TRBV11-3	NA	NA	TRBJ2-3	TGTGCCAGCAGCTCTATCGGGGCAGATACGCAGTATTTT	CASSSIGADTQYF
TRBV25-1	NA	NA	TRBJ1-2	TGTGCCAGCAGTGAATCTGGCCGGGTTATTGGCTACACCTTC	CASSESGRVIGYTF
TRBV27	NA	NA	TRBJ2-7	TGTGCCAGCAGCCCGGGACGGGGGTTCTACGAGCAGTACTTC	CASSPGRGFYEQYF
TRBV28	NA	NA	TRBJ1-2	TGTGCCAGCAGTTTAAGGCCGACGGATTATGATTATGGCTACACCTTC	CASSLRPTDYDYGYTF
TRBV27	TRBD1	NA	TRBJ2-1	TGTGCCAGCAGACAACCCGGGACAGGGGTGGATGAGCAGTTCTTC	CASRQPGTGVDEQFF
TRBV5-6	NA	NA	TRBJ1-1	TGTGCCAGCAGCCCCCCCGGACCGATCGAGAACACTGAAGCTTTCTTT	CASSPPGPIENTEAFF
TRBV29-1	TRBD1	NA	TRBJ2-7	TGCAGCGCGGAAACAGGGGGCGAGCAGTACTTC	CSAETGGEQYF
TRBV29-1	NA	NA	TRBJ2-3	TGCAGCGTTGAGCCTGGACGTGGCACAGATACGCAGTATTTT	CSVEPGRGTDTQYF
TRBV10-3	NA	NA	TRBJ2-7	TGTGCCATCAGCGGGGTCCAGGGCAACGAGCAGTACTTC	CAISGVQGNEQYF
TRBV29-1	NA	once	TRBJ1-2	TGCAGCGTTGGCCCGGATACCTATGGCTACACCTTC	CSVGPDTYGYTF
TRBV5-1	TRBD1	once	TRBJ1-1	TGCGCCAGCAGCTTGGCCTCGACAGGGAGAAGGACTGAAGCTTTCTTT	CASSLASTGRRTEAFF
TRBV27	TRBD1	NA	TRBJ1-4	TGTGCCAGCAGTTTAGACAGGGTGGGTGAAAAACTGTTTTTT	CASSLDRVGEKLFF
TRBV27	NA	NA	TRBJ1-2	TGTGCCAGCAGTTTGACCTCAACCTATGGCTACACCTTC	CASSLTSTYGYTF
TRBV6-6	NA	NA	TRBJ1-2	TGTGCCAGCAGGGACCGGATCAACTATGGCTACACCTTC	CASRDRINYGYTF
TRBV29-1	TRBD2	NA	TRBJ2-1	TGCAGCGTTTCGGGGCTAGCGGGGGGCCAGAGCTCCTACAATGAGCAGTTCTTC	CSVSGLAGGQSSYNEQFF
TRBV2	TRBD2	once	TRBJ2-3	TGTGCGCTAGCGGCCCCGAGTGATACGCAGTATTTT	CALAAPSDTQYF
TRBV27	TRBD1	NA	TRBJ1-1	TGTGCCAGCAGTCTGACAGGGGGGACTGAAGCTTTCTTT	CASSLTGGTEAFF
TRBV5-6	NA	NA	TRBJ2-7	TGTGCCAGCAGCCCCCCCGGGTATAATCCCCACGAGCAGTACTTC	CASSPPGYNPHEQYF
TRBV5-1	TRBD2	NA	TRBJ2-2	TGCGCCAGCAGCTTGTGGTCGGGACTAGGGACCGGGGAGCTGTTTTTT	CASSLWSGLGTGELFF
TRBV18	NA	NA	TRBJ1-2	TGTGCCAGCTCACCAGGGGAGGACTATGGCTACACCTTC	CASSPGEDYGYTF
TRBV6-1	NA	once	TRBJ2-7	TGTGCCAGCAGTTATACAGGTTACGAGCAGTACTTC	CASSYTGYEQYF
TRBV7-2	NA	NA	TRBJ1-5	TGTGCCAGCAGCTTAGTCCCGGGGGGCAATCAGCCCCAGCATTTT	CASSLVPGGNQPQHF
TRBV27	NA	NA	TRBJ1-2	TGTGCCAGCAGTTTCGTGCCCTCCCTATATGGCTACACCTTC	CASSFVPSLYGYTF
TRBV30	NA	once	TRBJ2-7	TGTGCCTGGAGTGTAGGAGGTTCCCCTTACGAGCAGTACTTC	CAWSVGGSPYEQYF
TRBV7-9	NA	NA	TRBJ2-1	TGTGCCAGCAGCTTAGGTCCGAACAATGAGCAGTTCTTC	CASSLGPNNEQFF
TRBV19	NA	NA	TRBJ2-7	TGTGCCAGTAGCCCCAGGACCTCGGGGTACGAGCAGTACTTC	CASSPRTSGYEQYF
TRBV19	TRBD2	NA	TRBJ2-1	TGTGCCAGTGGAGCGGGGGGCTCCTCCTACAATGAGCAGTTCTTC	CASGAGGSSYNEQFF
TRBV27	NA	NA	TRBJ1-1	TGTGCCAGCAGTTTTGGGTACGGAGTTGAAGCTTTCTTT	CASSFGYGVEAFF
TRBV21-1	NA	NA	TRBJ2-1	TGTGCCAGCAGCAAAGTGGGGGGGACTAGACACAATGAGCAGTTCTTC	CASSKVGGTRHNEQFF
TRBV6-6	NA	NA	TRBJ2-7	TGTGCCAGCAGTTACTCACGGGACGAGCAGTACTTC	CASSYSRDEQYF
TRBV4-1	NA	few	TRBJ1-5	TGCGCCAGCAGCCAAGAAATGGGTGGACGGAGCAATCAGCCCCAGCATTTT	CASSQEMGGRSNQPQHF
TRBV18	TRBD1	once	TRBJ1-2	TGTGCCAGCTCTCCGATAGGGGGGACAGCGAACTATGGCTACACCTTC	CASSPIGGTANYGYTF
TRBV5-6	TRBD2	NA	TRBJ2-5	TGTGCCAGCAGCCCCGCGGGGGGGCAAGAGACCCAGTACTTC	CASSPAGGQETQYF
TRBV5-1	NA	NA	TRBJ2-5	TGCGCCAGCAGCTTGGCCATGTCGGGGGAGACCCAGTACTTC	CASSLAMSGETQYF
TRBV19	NA	NA	TRBJ2-3	TGTGCCAGTAGTATAGGGGTACTAGAGGGGGGCCTCTACACAGATACGCAGTATTTT	CASSIGVLEGGLYTDTQYF
TRBV12-5	NA	once	TRBJ1-1	TGTGCTAGTGGTTTGGTAACAGTATACACTGAAGCTTTCTTT	CASGLVTVYTEAFF
TRBV6-1	NA	NA	TRBJ2-3	TGTGCCAGCAGGGACCGCTCAGGGGAAGATACGCAGTATTTT	CASRDRSGEDTQYF
TRBV5-1	NA	NA	TRBJ1-3	TGCGCCAGCGGGGACTCTGGAAACACCATATATTTT	CASGDSGNTIYF
TRBV10-3	NA	NA	TRBJ1-2	TGTGCCACCCAAGTAGCCAACTATGGCTACACCTTC	CATQVANYGYTF
TRBV27	NA	NA	TRBJ1-6	TGTGCCAGCAGTTTTGGACTGTATAATTCACCCCTCCACTTT	CASSFGLYNSPLHF
TRBV6-1	NA	NA	TRBJ1-1	TGTGCCAGCATTGGTGAGGTCACTGAAGCTTTCTTT	CASIGEVTEAFF